What follows are 22 T cell receptor beta chains derived from one specimen sequenced in a study of CD8 T cells in Susac syndrome. Reverse transcription used roughly 0.45 to 1 ug RNA and random hexamers. TCRdb re-called the immunoSEQ multiplex PCR reads through MiXCR, storing one row per CDR3 protein. The profile shows 95,000 to 150,000 distinct CDR3 sequences, about 94% of them singletons. Material for sequencing was CD8+ T cells from PBMCs. These TCRs come from a human donor with Susac syndrome.

This clonotype was recorded only once. This chain links TRBV27 with TRBJ2-5; the D gene is possibly TRBD2 (7 bases). The CDR3 totals 14 residues. The germline V and J ends were trimmed by 3 bases and 5 bases, with 13 bases remaining between them. CDR1 and CDR2 from the germline V gene are MNHEY and SMNVEV (reference sequence). The CDR3 DNA reads as TGTGCCAGCAGTTTCCGGGGGGCGGGGGAGACCCAGTACTTC. Its translation is CASSFRGAGETQYF.

The genes are TRBV18 and TRBJ2-3; D not resolved. The CDR3 runs 15 residues. In germline, CDR1 is KGHSH, CDR2 LQKENI. Trimming took 4 bases from V and 4 from J, leaving 15 bases between them. CDR3: CASSLGLREADTQYF. Written as DNA, the CDR3 is TGTGCCAGCTCACTCGGGCTCAGAGAGGCAGATACGCAGTATTTT.

The V and J genes are TRBV13 and TRBJ2-7, with a weak D call TRBD2 (7 bases). The CDR3 extends over 13 amino acids. The germline V gene encodes CDR1 PRHDT and CDR2 FYEKMQ (reference sequence). The V gene lost 8 bases and the J gene lost 2 bases, with 13 bases spanning the gap. Written as DNA, the CDR3 is TGTGCCAGCTCCTCGGGGGGCGCCTACGAGCAGTACTTC. Translating it yields CASSSGGAYEQYF.

The V call is TRBV5-1, the J call TRBJ2-7, with 7 bases that match TRBD1. The CDR3 covers 14 residues. CDR1 is SGHRS and CDR2 is YFSETQ in the germline V gene. J gave up 1 base and V 2 bases, and 3 bases lay outside the gene matches. CDR3 in amino acids: CASSFGRGSYEQYF. CDR3 DNA sequence: TGCGCCAGCAGCTTCGGCAGGGGGTCCTACGAGCAGTACTTC. Full variable domain (rest looked up from reference TRBV5-1 and TRBJ2-7): KAGVTQTPRYLIKTRGQQVTLSCSPISGHRSVSWYQQTPGQGLQFLFEYFSETQRNKGNFPGRFSGRQFSNSRSEMNVSTLELGDSALYLCASSFGRGSYEQYFGPGTRLTVT.

The chain joins TRBV9 to TRBJ2-7; no firm D call. V lost 4 bases and J lost 0, with 8 bases in between. The CDR3 covers 13 residues. Germline V CDR1 and CDR2: SGDLS, YYNGEE. The CDR3 DNA reads TGTGCCAGCAGCCCTAATTTCTCCTACGAGCAGTACTTC. This gives the protein CASSPNFSYEQYF. Full variable domain (rest looked up from reference TRBV9 and TRBJ2-7): DSGVTQTPKHLITATGQRVTLRCSPRSGDLSVYWYQQSLDQGLQFLIQYYNGEERAKGNILERFSAQQFPDLHSELNLSSLELGDSALYFCASSPNFSYEQYFGPGTRLTVT.

This chain links TRBV4-1 with TRBJ2-3, with no clear D. This CDR3 is built from 15 residues. V lost 2 bases to trimming and J lost 1 base, with 10 bases between them. The germline V gene encodes CDR1 MGHRA and CDR2 YSYEKL. The CDR3 protein is CASSQIYAGTDTQYF. As DNA, the CDR3 is TGCGCCAGCAGCCAAATATATGCCGGCACAGATACGCAGTATTTT.

This clonotype has only one observation. V usage is TRBV30 and J usage is TRBJ1-4; D unclear. CDR1 is GTSNPN and CDR2 is SVGIG in the germline V gene (reference sequence). The V end lost 2 bases, the J end lost 8 bases, and 12 bases lay between the germline ends. This CDR3 is built from 13 residues. Written as DNA, the CDR3 is TGTGCCTGGAGTCAGGACCTGGAGGAAAAACTGTTTTTT. The encoded protein is CAWSQDLEEKLFF.

This rearrangement joins TRBV7-9 to TRBJ1-2, with 7 bases fitting TRBD1. V dropped 5 bases and J dropped 8; count of bases not matched to a gene: 5. CDR1 SEHNR and CDR2 FQNEAQ come from the germline V gene (reference sequence). The CDR3 spans 12 residues. For the CDR3, the DNA is TGTGCCAGCAGCACCGACAGGGACGGCTACACCTTC. Its translation is CASSTDRDGYTF.

This sequence joins TRBV29-1 and TRBJ1-2; D ambiguous. V lost 7 bases and J lost 4, with 13 bases in between. Germline V gene sequence: CDR1 SQVTM, CDR2 ANQGSEA. This CDR3 comprises 12 residues. This CDR3 reads CSAPHSLYGYTF. The DNA for the CDR3 is TGCAGCGCTCCACACAGTCTCTATGGCTACACCTTC.

The chain employs TRBV7-2 and TRBJ2-3, with 9 bases aligning to TRBD2. CDR1 and CDR2 (germline): SGHTA, FQGNSA. J was trimmed by 2 bases and V by 4 bases; bases with no gene match: 4. The CDR3 contains 15 residues. The CDR3 sequence is CASSYSGGPTDTQYF. Written as DNA, the CDR3 is TGTGCCAGCAGCTATAGCGGGGGTCCCACAGATACGCAGTATTTT.

This chain uses TRBV7-9 with TRBJ1-1; D may be TRBD1 (5 bases). Germline CDR1 SEHNR, CDR2 FQNEAQ (reference sequence). The CDR3 is 15 residues long. The V and J ends lost 5 bases and 4 bases respectively, with 17 bases between them. CDR3 residues: CASSPLDGGGTEAFF. Here the CDR3 DNA reads TGTGCCAGCAGCCCCTTGGACGGGGGAGGCACTGAAGCTTTCTTT.

The chain carries TRBV29-1 and TRBJ2-1; D remains ambiguous. The germline V gene encodes CDR1 SQVTM and CDR2 ANQGSEA. The CDR3 is 17 amino acids. Trimming shortened V by 1 base and J by 7 bases, and 23 bases separated the two germline ends. CDR3 residues: CSVEGLLANTRVNEQFF. CDR3 in DNA: TGCAGCGTTGAAGGTCTTCTGGCAAACACAAGGGTGAATGAGCAGTTCTTC.

V gene TRBV19 combines with J gene TRBJ2-7; D gene unclear. Trimming cost V 1 base and J 6 bases, with 10 bases left between them. Per the germline V gene, CDR1 is LNHDA and CDR2 is SQIVND (reference sequence). The CDR3 has 13 amino acids. CDR3 in DNA: TGTGCCAGTAGTATAGGCGGCAACTCCGAGCAGTACTTC. As protein: CASSIGGNSEQYF.

The chain combines TRBV20-1 with TRBJ1-1; 7 positions agree with TRBD1. The length of the CDR3 is 16 residues. V shed 2 bases, J shed 0 bases, and the junction held 9 bases outside the gene matches. Germline V CDR1 and CDR2: DFQATT, SNEGSKA (reference sequence). The CDR3 loop reads CSARPSGTEMNTEAFF. The CDR3 DNA reads as TGCAGTGCTAGACCCTCGGGGACAGAAATGAACACTGAAGCTTTCTTT.

This sequence joins TRBV9 and TRBJ1-1; 7 nucleotides align to TRBD1. This CDR3 is built from 16 residues. Trimming removed 6 bases from V and 5 bases from J; junction bases left unmatched: 16. Germline V lookup: CDR1 SGDLS, CDR2 YYNGEE. This chain's CDR3 is CASTSTLDREITEAFF. CDR3 DNA: TGTGCCAGCACCTCGACCCTTGACAGGGAGATAACTGAAGCTTTCTTT.

On this clonotype itself: Compared with germline, one end of the junction differs, possibly owing to a read error. CDR3 residues: CASSLGAGTDTQYF. In nucleotides, the CDR3 is TGTGCTAGCAGCTTAGGGGCGGGCACAGATACGCAGTATTTT. The genes are TRBV7-7 and TRBJ2-3; tentatively, D is TRBD1 (5 bases). CDR3 length equals 14 residues. Germline V gene lookup returns CDR1 SSHAT and CDR2 FNYEAQ (reference sequence).

The gene calls are TRBV3-1 and TRBJ1-2; the match to TRBD1 covers 7 bases. With 4 bases clipped from V and 1 base from J, the junction kept 9 bases outside the gene matches. The CDR3 contains 16 residues. Germline lookup yields CDR1 LGHDT and CDR2 YNNKEL (reference sequence). The DNA of the CDR3 is TGTGCCAGCAGCCCTAGCGGGACAGCCTATAACTATGGCTACACCTTC. Protein sequence: CASSPSGTAYNYGYTF.

As for this clonotype: The junction departs from the called germline gene at one end, perhaps through a read error. CDR3 residues: CAWSVGDESFF. In DNA, the CDR3 is TGTGCCTGGAGTGTGGGTGATGAATCTTTCTTT. This sequence joins TRBV30 and TRBJ1-1; D remains ambiguous. CDR1 GTSNPN and CDR2 SVGIG come from the germline V gene (reference sequence). CDR3 length: 11 residues. Using reference TRBV30 and TRBJ1-1 for the parts outside the CDR3, the full variable domain is SQTIHQWPATLVQPVGSPLSLECTVEGTSNPNLYWYRQAAGRGLQLLFYSVGIGQISSEVPQNLSASRPQDRQFILSSKKLLLSDSGFYLCAWSVGDESFFGQGTRLTVV.

V gene TRBV9 combines with J gene TRBJ2-4, with D perhaps TRBD1 (5 bases). Trimming took off 4 bases at V and 4 bases at J, with 15 bases between the two ends. The CDR3 loop spans 15 amino acids. Germline V gives CDR1 SGDLS, CDR2 YYNGEE. Here the CDR3 DNA reads TGTGCCAGCAGCATAGGACACGAGAATAAAAACATTCAGTACTTC. Its protein is CASSIGHENKNIQYF.

This rearrangement joins TRBV5-4 to TRBJ2-5; D is undetermined. Germline CDR1 SGHNT, CDR2 YYREEE (reference sequence). The CDR3 is made up of 14 amino acids. Trimming stripped 0 bases from V and 5 bases from J, with 11 bases between. The CDR3 region is CASSLEGYRETQYF. CDR3 bases: TGTGCCAGCAGCTTGGAGGGATATAGGGAGACCCAGTACTTC.

The chain links TRBV11-2 to TRBJ2-7; 7 positions agree with TRBD1. The J segment lost 3 bases and the V segment lost 5 bases, leaving 7 bases of the junction unmatched. Germline V gene sequence: CDR1 SGHAT, CDR2 FQNNGV. This CDR3 is built from 14 residues. The CDR3 sequence: CASSPPGQYYEQYF. CDR3 DNA: TGTGCCAGCAGCCCCCCGGGACAGTACTACGAGCAGTACTTC.

The chain uses TRBV9 and TRBJ2-5; unclear D gene. The CDR3 runs to 14 residues. V was clipped by 4 bases and J by 1 base, with 11 bases between them. Germline V gene sequence: CDR1 SGDLS, CDR2 YYNGEE. The CDR3 DNA sequence: TGTGCCAGCAGCCCCGGCGGCGCCCAAGAGACCCAGTACTTC. It codes for CASSPGGAQETQYF.